The next 9 T cell receptor beta chains were all read from a single sample in a study of cytomegalovirus exposure and HLA in healthy donors. Amplification used 60 Vbeta primers and 13 Jbeta primers. Data came from immunoSEQ multiplex PCR; TCRdb stores just in-frame clones and leaves some out. The top ten clones hold approximately 1.5% of a sample with 150,000 to 200,000 clones, around 77% of them seen once. Sequenced input: PBMCs. All receptors come from a man between 35 and 55 years old in good health and CMV-seronegative.

This clone appeared once. The V gene is TRBV21-1, the J gene TRBJ2-7; the table assigns TRBD1, which was not confirmed against the DNA. TRBV21-1 is an annotated pseudogene. The CDR3 length is 15 residues. The chain's CDR3 is CASSNLRQREYEQYV. The CDR3 region has the DNA TGTGCCAGCAGCAATTTACGACAGCGCGAATACGAGCAGTACGTC.

This CDR3 reads CASSRDRGNTGELFF. The CDR3, as DNA: TGTGCCAGCAGCCGCGACAGGGGGAACACCGGGGAGCTGTTTTTT. V is TRBV6-5 and J is TRBJ2-2, with TRBD1 matching 8 bases. The CDR3 is made up of 15 amino acids. From germline, CDR1 is MNHEY and CDR2 SVGAGI. V lost 6 bases and J lost 1; bases outside the gene matches: 4.

This clone was seen just once. The chain couples TRBV27 to TRBJ2-5; 8 nucleotides align to TRBD2. The J call may be faulty, since TRBJ2-7 better matches the DNA end. CDR1 and CDR2 (germline): MNHEY, SMNVEV (reference sequence). The CDR3 covers 16 residues. This CDR3 reads CASSPLSGSSPHEQYF. The CDR3 DNA reads as TGTGCCAGCAGTCCCCTCAGCGGGAGTTCCCCTCACGAGCAGTACTTC.

Concerning this clone itself: Germline is not matched at one junction end, which may reflect a read error. The chain is built from TRBV29-1 and TRBJ2-1; 10 nucleotides agree with TRBD2. Looked up from germline, CDR1 is SQVTM and CDR2 is ANQGSEA. The CDR3 is 16 amino acids. The DNA for the CDR3 is TGCAGCGTGGGGGACCCTAGCGGGAGAGGGGTAAGTGAGCGGTTCTTC. It is translated as CSVGDPSGRGVSERFF.

CDR3 loop: CASSLEREAYETQYF. CDR3 in DNA: TGTGCCAGCAGCTTAGAACGGGAGGCGTACGAGACCCAGTACTTC. The chain links TRBV7-9 to TRBJ2-5; 7 bases are a match to TRBD2. The CDR3 extends over 15 amino acids. Germline V gene data show CDR1 as SEHNR and CDR2 as FQNEAQ (reference sequence). The trim removed 1 base at V and 5 bases at J, leaving 7 bases unmatched.

This chain connects TRBV5-4 to TRBJ2-2, with 9 bases aligning to TRBD1. There are 17 residues in the CDR3. Per the germline V gene, CDR1 is SGHNT and CDR2 is YYREEE (reference sequence). J was trimmed by 7 bases and V by 3 bases; bases with no gene match: 13. CDR3 residues: CASSWGQGTGTIGELFF. CDR3 nucleotide sequence: TGTGCCAGCAGCTGGGGGCAAGGGACAGGGACCATCGGGGAGCTGTTTTTT.

This chain joins TRBV18 and TRBJ1-1; weak D call: TRBD1 (6 bases). CDR1 and CDR2 from the germline V gene are KGHSH and LQKENI. Trimming left V 2 bases short and J 3 bases short, with 16 bases between. The CDR3 has 16 residues. CDR3 in amino acids: CASSPVPGEGDTEAFF. In DNA form, the CDR3 reads TGTGCCAGCTCACCAGTACCGGGTGAGGGGGACACTGAAGCTTTCTTT.

This rearrangement joins TRBV6-1 to TRBJ2-5, with D possibly TRBD1 on 6 matching bases. The assigned J gene may be wrong: the sequence end matches TRBJ2-7 better. The CDR3 has 13 amino acids. The V gene's germline CDR1 is MNHNS and CDR2 SASEGT. The CDR3 DNA reads TGTGCCAGCAGTGACAGGGGACCCTACGAGCAGTACTTC. It translates to CASSDRGPYEQYF.

J is TRBJ2-7 and V is TRBV11-1, with D perhaps TRBD1 (5 bases). The CDR3 length is 13 residues. Germline lookup yields CDR1 SGHAT and CDR2 FQDESV (reference sequence). V lost 1 base and J 4 bases, leaving 8 bases between the germline ends. This CDR3 reads CASSLERTYEQYV. The CDR3 DNA reads as TGTGCCAGCAGCTTAGAAAGGACATACGAGCAGTACGTC.